One and the same sample provided the 30 T cell receptor beta chains below, sequenced in a study of shared clonotypes between healthy human individuals. Clones were read by immunoSEQ multiplex PCR, and TCRdb kept only the in-frame ones, dropping some. The repertoire holds 500,000 to 700,000 clones, with about 95% as singletons. Naive CD8 populations comprised CD45RO-negative cells positively selected for CCR7, excluding terminally differentiated effector memory CD45RA+ cells. Specimen: naive CD8+ T cells sorted from blood. The receptors shown here come from a woman aged 25 to 39 in good health.

The chain joins TRBV7-8 to TRBJ2-1; TRBD1 matches 11 bases. Germline V gene data show CDR1 as SGHVS and CDR2 as FQNEAQ. The CDR3 runs to 18 residues. V was pared by 2 bases and J by 4 bases, with 10 bases of the junction left unmatched. The CDR3 sequence: CASSLRWTGGRGYNEQFF. Here the CDR3 DNA reads TGTGCCAGCAGCTTACGGTGGACAGGGGGCCGTGGGTACAATGAGCAGTTCTTC.

V gene TRBV11-3 combines with J gene TRBJ2-1; TRBD2 matches 8 bases. This CDR3 comprises 16 residues. Germline CDR1 is SGHNT and CDR2 is YENEEA. Germline trimming cut 4 bases from V and 8 bases from J; bases unmatched to any gene: 13. The CDR3 region has the DNA TGTGCCAGCAGCTCGAGCGGGGGCCTCCTATTGCATGAGCAGTTCTTC. Encoded protein: CASSSSGGLLLHEQFF.

V usage is TRBV4-1 and J usage is TRBJ1-5, with D hard to call. The CDR3 is made up of 14 amino acids. CDR1 is MGHRA, CDR2 YSYEKL, per germline. Trimming stripped 0 bases from V and 4 bases from J, with 7 bases between. The CDR3 loop is CASSQEDINQPQHF. CDR3 sequence (DNA): TGCGCCAGCAGCCAAGAGGATATAAATCAGCCCCAGCATTTT.

J is TRBJ1-5 and V is TRBV19, with D possibly being TRBD1 (6 bases). The CDR3 is 16 amino acids. Between the trimmed V and J ends, which lost 7 bases and 3 bases, there was a span of 19 bases. Germline loops: CDR1 LNHDA, CDR2 SQIVND (reference sequence). This CDR3 is CASTFTLRGANQPQHF. The CDR3 region has the DNA TGTGCCAGTACCTTTACCCTGCGGGGGGCCAATCAGCCCCAGCATTTT.

The gene calls are TRBV27 and TRBJ2-7, with 8 positions matching TRBD2. CDR3 length equals 14 residues. V was clipped by 6 bases and J by 2 bases; unmatched bases: 6. The V gene's germline CDR1 is MNHEY and CDR2 SMNVEV (reference sequence). For the CDR3, the DNA is TGTGCCAGCAGCTCAAGACTAGCGCCCTACGAGCAGTACTTC. Translation gives CASSSRLAPYEQYF.

The V and J genes are TRBV29-1 and TRBJ2-5; weak D call: TRBD1 (5 bases). The DNA end lines up better with TRBJ2-7; the J call may be wrong. The germline V gene has CDR1 SQVTM and CDR2 ANQGSEA. This CDR3 is 15 amino acids long. CDR3 protein: CSVEDRTGGPYEQYF. In DNA, the CDR3 is TGCAGCGTTGAAGATCGAACAGGTGGACCCTACGAGCAGTACTTC.

V and J are TRBV7-8 and TRBJ1-5; D is unclear. V dropped 1 base and J dropped 7 bases, with 14 bases sitting between them. The CDR3 runs 15 residues. CDR1 and CDR2 from the germline V gene are SGHVS and FQNEAQ. The CDR3 DNA is TGTGCCAGCAGCTTAGAGGCGGCGGGGTGGCAGCCCCAGCATTTT. Its protein product is CASSLEAAGWQPQHF.

V and J are TRBV7-9 and TRBJ1-5; possible D gene TRBD1, 5 bases. Trimming removed 4 bases from V and 2 bases from J, with 12 bases in between. Germline values: CDR1 SEHNR, CDR2 FQNEAQ (reference sequence). CDR3 length equals 15 residues. CDR3 sequence reads: CASSSGPEGNQPQHF. DNA for the CDR3: TGTGCCAGCAGCTCGGGACCTGAGGGCAATCAGCCCCAGCATTTT.

The CDR3 bases are TGCGCCAGCAGTTCGCCTACCCGGGACAGGCAAGAGACCCAGTACTTC. This gives the protein CASSSPTRDRQETQYF. The chain joins TRBV5-1 to TRBJ2-5; 8 bases align to TRBD1. The length of the CDR3 is 16 residues. Germline assignment: CDR1 SGHRS and CDR2 YFSETQ. With V trimmed by 5 bases and J by 2 bases, 11 bases remained unmatched.

This clone was counted a few times. This chain links TRBV6-5 with TRBJ1-2; D call uncertain. The CDR3 is 11 amino acids. The germline CDR1 and CDR2 sequences are MNHEY and SVGAGI. V lost 2 bases to trimming and J lost 6 bases, with 4 bases between them. CDR3 DNA: TGTGCCAGCAGTTACGGTAATGGCTACACCTTC. Its protein is CASSYGNGYTF.

The chain links TRBV29-1 to TRBJ1-2, with TRBD1 identical over 9 bases. CDR1 and CDR2 (germline): SQVTM, ANQGSEA. V lost 1 base and J lost 1; bases outside the gene matches: 13. CDR3 length: 18 amino acids. The CDR3: CSVEGEWTGEEVNYGYTF. Written as DNA, the CDR3 is TGCAGCGTTGAAGGAGAGTGGACAGGGGAAGAGGTTAACTATGGCTACACCTTC.

The chain employs TRBV27 and TRBJ2-5; 8 bases align to TRBD2. The J call is doubtful: the DNA matches TRBJ2-7 better. CDR3 length: 16 amino acids. Germline V gene data show CDR1 as MNHEY and CDR2 as SMNVEV (reference sequence). CDR3 DNA sequence: TGTGCCAGCAGTTTAAAGGGTAGCGGGACCGCCTACGAGCAGTACTTC. It is translated as CASSLKGSGTAYEQYF.

The chain carries TRBV28 and TRBJ2-7, with D hard to call. The CDR3 loop spans 11 amino acids. Trimming stripped 6 bases from V and 3 bases from J, with 6 bases between. CDR1 and CDR2 from the germline V gene are MDHEN and SYDVKM. CDR3 amino acids: CASRSYYEQYF. CDR3 DNA: TGTGCCAGCAGATCCTACTACGAGCAGTACTTC.

The V gene is TRBV4-1, the J gene TRBJ2-5, with a tentative D call TRBD1 (6 bases). The DNA end is a closer match to TRBJ2-7, so the J assignment may be wrong. The CDR3 covers 14 residues. CDR1 is MGHRA and CDR2 is YSYEKL in the germline V gene. The CDR3 protein is CASSPGQYSYEQYF. Written as DNA, the CDR3 is TGCGCCAGCAGCCCCGGACAGTACTCCTACGAGCAGTACTTC.

The chain couples TRBV4-2 to TRBJ1-2; possibly TRBD1 for D (6 bases). V gave up 2 bases and J gave up 2 bases, with 9 bases separating them. The CDR3 extends over 14 amino acids. The germline gives CDR1 LGHNA, CDR2 YNFKEQ. CDR3 sequence reads: CASSQMDSNYGYTF. DNA of the CDR3: TGTGCCAGCAGCCAAATGGACAGCAACTATGGCTACACCTTC.

The chain has TRBV28 and TRBJ2-7, with 8 bases aligning to TRBD1. The J segment lost 5 bases and the V segment lost 2 bases, leaving 8 bases of the junction unmatched. CDR3 length equals 15 residues. The germline V gene has CDR1 MDHEN and CDR2 SYDVKM. The CDR3 region has the DNA TGTGCCAGCAGTTTAGGACAGGGAGTAATCGACGAGCAGTACTTC. It encodes CASSLGQGVIDEQYF.

This clone appeared once. V usage is TRBV4-1 and J usage is TRBJ2-5; D perhaps matches TRBD2 (6 bases). Germline V gene data show CDR1 as MGHRA and CDR2 as YSYEKL. V lost 1 base, J lost 4 bases, and 16 bases lay in between. CDR3 length: 16 residues. This chain's CDR3 is CASSQGSWEAGETQYF. DNA of the CDR3: TGCGCCAGCAGCCAAGGGTCCTGGGAGGCGGGAGAGACCCAGTACTTC.

This sequence joins TRBV7-9 and TRBJ2-7, with TRBD2 matching 9 bases. V gave up 4 bases and J gave up 1 base; unmatched junction bases: 8. Germline V lookup: CDR1 SEHNR, CDR2 FQNEAQ (reference sequence). This CDR3 contains 16 residues. The CDR3 DNA reads as TGTGCCAGCAGCTCGCTAATAGCGGGAGAATCCTACGAGCAGTACTTC. It encodes CASSSLIAGESYEQYF.

The chain employs TRBV28 and TRBJ2-5; D gene uncertain. V lost 1 base and J 6 bases, leaving 9 bases between the germline ends. The CDR3 has 13 residues. Per the germline V gene, CDR1 is MDHEN and CDR2 is SYDVKM. In nucleotides, the CDR3 is TGTGCCAGCAGTTTATTGGGGTGGAAGACCCAGTACTTC. Translating gives CASSLLGWKTQYF.

The chain's CDR3 is CASSHTSGELFF. CDR3 nucleotides: TGTGCCAGCAGTCACACTTCCGGGGAGCTGTTTTTT. The chain is built from TRBV27 and TRBJ2-2; D is unresolved. V gave up 5 bases and J gave up 6 bases, with 7 bases separating them. The germline CDR1 and CDR2 sequences are MNHEY and SMNVEV (reference sequence). The CDR3 contains 12 residues.

The chain combines TRBV27 with TRBJ2-7, with TRBD1 matching 9 bases. The V gene end was trimmed by 6 bases and the J gene end by 4 bases; junction bases not matched to a gene: 7. The germline V gene has CDR1 MNHEY and CDR2 SMNVEV (reference sequence). The CDR3 runs 14 residues. CDR3 protein: CASSAGTGRYEQYF. CDR3 DNA sequence: TGTGCCAGCAGCGCCGGGACAGGGAGGTACGAGCAGTACTTC.

The chain recombines TRBV29-1 with TRBJ2-1, with a possible D match to TRBD1 (5 bases). This CDR3 is 15 amino acids long. V was clipped by 0 bases and J by 6 bases, with 15 bases between them. CDR1 and CDR2 from the germline V gene are SQVTM and ANQGSEA. CDR3 residues: CSVEEGVVQGNEQFF. The CDR3 bases are TGCAGCGTTGAAGAAGGGGTCGTCCAGGGCAATGAGCAGTTCTTC.

This rearrangement joins TRBV27 to TRBJ2-1, with TRBD2 matching 7 bases. This CDR3 spans 13 amino acids. Germline CDR1 is MNHEY and CDR2 is SMNVEV (reference sequence). Trimming took 3 bases from V and 8 from J; bases not matched to a gene: 4. The CDR3 here is CASSFGREYEQFF. DNA for the CDR3: TGTGCCAGCAGTTTTGGGCGGGAGTATGAGCAGTTCTTC.

The chain is built from TRBV2 and TRBJ1-1; TRBD1 matches at 7 bases. CDR3 size: 16 residues. Per the germline V gene, CDR1 is SNHLY and CDR2 is FYNNEI. With V trimmed by 6 bases and J by 3 bases, 13 bases remained unmatched. The CDR3 sequence: CASRRNPTGMDTEAFF. CDR3 nucleotide sequence: TGTGCCAGCAGGCGAAATCCGACAGGGATGGACACTGAAGCTTTCTTT.

This sequence joins TRBV4-2 and TRBJ2-2; 14 bases are a match to TRBD2. Germline trimming cut 0 bases from V and 7 bases from J; bases unmatched to any gene: 4. Germline lookup yields CDR1 LGHNA and CDR2 YNFKEQ. The CDR3 extends over 17 amino acids. The DNA for the CDR3 is TGTGCCAGCAGCCAAGAGGGACTAGCGGGAGCCGGCGGGGAGCTGTTTTTT. Amino acid sequence: CASSQEGLAGAGGELFF.

In its sample, this clone was seen a few times. The J gene is TRBJ2-7, the V gene TRBV4-1, with D tentatively TRBD2 (6 bases). Germline lookup yields CDR1 MGHRA and CDR2 YSYEKL. With 4 bases removed from V and 7 bases from J, the gap between germline ends came to 17 bases. The length of the CDR3 is 14 residues. The CDR3 DNA reads TGCGCCAGCAGCCGGGAGGTGCCTACGGGTGAGCAGTACTTC. Amino acid sequence: CASSREVPTGEQYF.

This clone was recorded only once. This chain joins TRBV7-9 and TRBJ2-3, with 7 bases that match TRBD1. This CDR3 contains 15 residues. Trimming removed 5 bases from V and 4 bases from J; junction bases left unmatched: 9. Per the germline V gene, CDR1 is SEHNR and CDR2 is FQNEAQ (reference sequence). CDR3 in amino acids: CASSLWDSDADTQYF. For the CDR3, the DNA is TGTGCCAGCAGCCTTTGGGACAGTGATGCAGATACGCAGTATTTT.

The chain combines TRBV27 with TRBJ2-5; 9 bases match TRBD1. Trimming cost V 5 bases and J 2 bases; bases outside gene matches: 9. Germline CDR1 MNHEY, CDR2 SMNVEV (reference sequence). This CDR3 is 16 amino acids long. The DNA of the CDR3 is TGTGCCAGCAGTCTACAGGGGGCTGGTAGGCAAGAGACCCAGTACTTC. It encodes CASSLQGAGRQETQYF.

The chain combines TRBV28 with TRBJ2-5; TRBD2 aligns across 9 bases. The CDR3 runs to 16 residues. The germline V gene has CDR1 MDHEN and CDR2 SYDVKM. Losses at the gene ends were 5 bases for V and 8 bases for J; bases not matched to a gene: 15. CDR3 amino acids: CASSHLVAGVIGTQYF. In DNA, the CDR3 is TGTGCCAGCAGTCACTTGGTAGCGGGAGTAATTGGAACCCAGTACTTC.

The rearrangement links TRBV6-5 to TRBJ2-1, with 11 bases that match TRBD1. This CDR3 contains 14 residues. V shed 6 bases and J 5 bases; nucleotides not matched to a gene: 3. Looked up from germline, CDR1 is MNHEY and CDR2 is SVGAGI. DNA of the CDR3: TGTGCCAGCAGAGGACAGGGGGCCCACAATGAGCAGTTCTTC. It is translated as CASRGQGAHNEQFF.